Sequencing of this TCR beta chain was carried out in a study of blood T cell repertoires in COVID-19. Original analysis: Estimated nucleated cell counts came from reference gene primer amplification. TCRdb keeps only in-frame clones here, not all; method: immunoSEQ multiplex PCR. For V, J and clone size, that table is used; D and trimming come from the DNA. The sample lists approximately 210,000 clones, 88% occurring once. The CDR3 has 15 amino acids. V lost 4 bases and J lost 0, with 10 bases in between. Germline loops: CDR1 SGHNT, CDR2 YYREEE (reference sequence). Input material: peripheral blood. This chain uses TRBV5-4 with TRBJ2-2, with a tentative D call TRBD1 (6 bases). This TCR was sampled from a man in his 70s with acute or convalescent COVID-19. The CDR3 here is CASSTTGSNTGELFF. The CDR3 DNA reads TGTGCCAGCAGCACAACAGGGTCGAACACCGGGGAGCTGTTTTTT.